This TCR beta chain came from a study of cytomegalovirus exposure and HLA in healthy donors. PCR used 60 Vbeta primers and 13 Jbeta primers. Generated by immunoSEQ multiplex PCR, the TCRdb table keeps only in-frame clones and is missing some. The table records about 180,000 clones, 65% to 80% of them present only once. As for this clone: Its antigen is unidentified.

Findings of the study overall: Diagnosis of cytomegalovirus status made by the classifier reportedly showed high specificity and sensitivity. The listing of about 150 TCR beta chains classed them as cytomegalovirus-associated. Earlier results showed most TCR beta V segments being productive about 90% or about 30% of the time. Several of the most significant clusters were apparently associated with common viral pathogens in a later analysis.

The receptor was isolated from a woman between 35 and 50 years old in good health and CMV-seronegative. The specimen sequenced was PBMCs.

CDR3: CASSLEGPGQGRTGELFF. The CDR3 DNA follows: TGCGCCAGCAGCTTGGAGGGCCCGGGACAGGGAAGGACCGGGGAGCTGTTTTTT. This sequence joins TRBV5-1 and TRBJ2-2, with 9 bases lining up with TRBD1. This CDR3 contains 18 residues. Germline trimming cut 0 bases from V and 5 bases from J; bases unmatched to any gene: 11. In germline, CDR1 is SGHRS, CDR2 YFSETQ.